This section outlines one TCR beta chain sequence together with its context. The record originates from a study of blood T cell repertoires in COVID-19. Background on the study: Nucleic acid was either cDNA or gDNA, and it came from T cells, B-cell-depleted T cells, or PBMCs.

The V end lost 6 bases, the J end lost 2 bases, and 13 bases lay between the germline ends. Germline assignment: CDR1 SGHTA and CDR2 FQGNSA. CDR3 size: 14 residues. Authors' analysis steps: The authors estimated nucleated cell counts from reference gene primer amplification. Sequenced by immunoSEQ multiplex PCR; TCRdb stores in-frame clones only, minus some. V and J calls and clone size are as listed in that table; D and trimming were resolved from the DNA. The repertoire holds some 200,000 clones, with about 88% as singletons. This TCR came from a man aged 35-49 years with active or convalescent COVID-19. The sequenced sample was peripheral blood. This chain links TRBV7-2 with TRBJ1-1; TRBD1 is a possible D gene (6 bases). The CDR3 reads CASRIQGENTEAFF. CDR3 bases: TGTGCCAGCAGGATACAGGGTGAAAACACTGAAGCTTTCTTT.